The 21 T cell receptor beta chains below come from one sample, sequenced in a study of T-cell reconstitution after alpha-beta-depleted transplantation in children. Preparation of the TCRbeta library involved a method that used unique molecular identifiers. Using its own MiXCR run on the PCR reads, TCRdb lists one record per CDR3 protein. The table records around 440,000 distinct CDR3 sequences, 15% to 20% of them present only once. The sequencing used PBMCs, mostly from graft donor cells, collected 360 days after TCRalphabeta/CD19-depleted stem cell transplant. These receptor sequences come from a boy under two years old who had a stem cell transplant for Wiskott-Aldrich syndrome, so the T cells may come from the graft donor.

This clonotype was detected only once. V usage is TRBV15 and J usage is TRBJ1-2; tentatively, D is TRBD1 (6 bases). The CDR3 extends over 15 amino acids. Per the germline V gene, CDR1 is LNHNV and CDR2 is YYDKDF (reference sequence). Deletions cut 1 base from V and 2 bases from J, with 11 bases between. CDR3 sequence reads: CATSRVAGANYGYTF. The CDR3 bases are TGTGCCACCAGCAGAGTGGCAGGGGCAAACTATGGCTACACCTTC.

The chain has TRBV12-3 or TRBV12-4 and TRBJ2-3; 8 nucleotides agree with TRBD2. CDR3 length: 16 amino acids. Trimming cost V 5 bases and J 0 bases; bases outside gene matches: 7. CDR3 sequence: CASSDPGGPSTDTQYF. The CDR3 DNA sequence: TGTGCCAGCAGTGACCCGGGGGGGCCTAGCACAGATACGCAGTATTTT.

This clonotype was counted only a few times. The chain joins TRBV29-1 to TRBJ2-1; 7 bases line up with TRBD2. With V trimmed by 8 bases and J by 5 bases, 15 bases remained unmatched. This CDR3 is built from 15 residues. Germline values: CDR1 SQVTM, CDR2 ANQGSEA. The CDR3, as DNA: TGCAGCCTTTCGCTAATACTAGCGACCCACAATGAGCAGTTCTTC. It codes for CSLSLILATHNEQFF.

This chain uses TRBV6-2 or TRBV6-3 with TRBJ2-7; TRBD2 is a possible D gene (6 bases). Trimming pared 0 bases from V and 0 bases from J, leaving 15 bases between. The germline V gene encodes CDR1 MNHEY and CDR2 SVGEGT. The CDR3 runs 17 residues. Here the CDR3 reads CASSYSRTIAVSYEQYF. CDR3 DNA sequence: TGTGCCAGCAGTTACTCCCGCACTATAGCGGTCTCCTACGAGCAGTACTTC.

The V and J genes are TRBV20-1 and TRBJ2-1; D not certain. Germline lookup yields CDR1 DFQATT and CDR2 SNEGSKA (reference sequence). V was shortened by 0 bases and J by 4 bases, with 10 bases between the two germline ends. The CDR3 spans 14 residues. CDR3 sequence reads: CSARDRLRYNEQFF. The CDR3 nucleotides are TGCAGTGCTAGAGATCGGTTACGTTACAATGAGCAGTTCTTC.

This clonotype was detected only a few times. The CDR3 loop reads CATSDLRDTNTGELFF. CDR3 bases: TGTGCCACCAGTGATTTGCGGGACACGAACACCGGGGAGCTGTTTTTT. V is TRBV24-1 and J is TRBJ2-2, with D possibly TRBD1 on 6 matching bases. This CDR3 comprises 16 residues. CDR1 and CDR2 from the germline V gene are KGHDR and SFDVKD. V lost 0 bases, J lost 0 bases, and 7 bases lay in between.

This clonotype was counted between two and nine times. This chain joins TRBV12-3 or TRBV12-4 and TRBJ2-2, with unresolved D. CDR3 length: 13 residues. V dropped 5 bases and J dropped 7 bases, with 11 bases sitting between them. The CDR3, as DNA: TGTGCCAGCAGTCCCCGAAGAGGCGGGGAGCTGTTTTTT. It is translated as CASSPRRGGELFF.

The genes are TRBV7-2 and TRBJ2-1, with 7 bases lining up with TRBD2. The V gene's germline CDR1 is SGHTA and CDR2 FQGNSA. The CDR3 is 16 residues long. Trimming cost V 5 bases and J 0 bases; bases outside gene matches: 7. CDR3 in amino acids: CASSPQAGRSYNEQFF. CDR3 bases: TGTGCCAGCAGCCCCCAAGCGGGGCGCTCCTACAATGAGCAGTTCTTC.

This rearrangement joins TRBV29-1 to TRBJ2-1, with 12 bases fitting TRBD2. CDR1 and CDR2 from the germline V gene are SQVTM and ANQGSEA. V lost 8 bases and J lost 4; bases outside the gene matches: 3. This CDR3 comprises 13 residues. The CDR3 loop reads CSTLAGGYNEQFF. The CDR3 DNA follows: TGCAGCACCCTAGCGGGAGGGTACAATGAGCAGTTCTTC.

The chain links TRBV5-4 to TRBJ2-3, with D unresolved. Trimming stripped 4 bases from V and 1 base from J, with 13 bases between. Germline lookup yields CDR1 SGHNT and CDR2 YYREEE (reference sequence). This CDR3 is 15 amino acids long. The CDR3 coding sequence is TGTGCCAGCAGCCCCAAGGTTTTAGGCACAGATACGCAGTATTTT. Translated: CASSPKVLGTDTQYF.

The chain couples TRBV12-3 or TRBV12-4 to TRBJ2-5; 7 bases match TRBD1. Trimming at V came to 3 bases and at J to 5 bases, leaving 12 bases not matched to a gene. This CDR3 has 16 amino acids. CDR3 region: CASSFQGVASVETQYF. The CDR3 DNA sequence: TGTGCCAGCAGTTTCCAGGGGGTTGCGTCTGTGGAGACCCAGTACTTC.

This chain joins TRBV2 and TRBJ2-3, with 7 bases that match TRBD2. Trimming at V came to 6 bases and at J to 4 bases, leaving 13 bases not matched to a gene. Germline lookup yields CDR1 SNHLY and CDR2 FYNNEI. The CDR3 is 16 amino acids. The CDR3 region is CASSPWTRPQSDTQYF. CDR3 DNA sequence: TGTGCCAGCAGCCCTTGGACTAGACCCCAATCAGATACGCAGTATTTT.

In its sample, this clonotype was seen a few times. This chain uses TRBV7-2 with TRBJ2-7; TRBD1 aligns across 9 bases. V dropped 2 bases and J dropped 4; count of bases not matched to a gene: 9. The CDR3 consists of 16 residues. Germline V gene data show CDR1 as SGHTA and CDR2 as FQGNSA. CDR3 amino acids: CASSLLGTGFSYEQYF. DNA for the CDR3: TGTGCCAGCAGCTTATTAGGGACAGGGTTTTCTTACGAGCAGTACTTC.

This clonotype was detected a few times. Here the CDR3 reads CASSQIAGFEGTQYF. The CDR3 DNA is TGTGCCAGCAGCCAAATAGCGGGGTTTGAAGGTACGCAGTATTTT. The chain combines TRBV14 with TRBJ2-3; TRBD2 matches 8 bases. V trimming: 2 bases; J trimming: 8 bases; junction bases outside the gene matches: 9. From germline, CDR1 is SGHDN and CDR2 FVKESK. The CDR3 length is 15 residues.

This chain links TRBV15 with TRBJ2-7; 8 bases fit TRBD1. V was pared by 4 bases and J by 4 bases, with 3 bases of the junction left unmatched. The CDR3 contains 13 residues. CDR1 is LNHNV and CDR2 is YYDKDF in the germline V gene (reference sequence). The CDR3 DNA sequence: TGTGCCACCAGCACGGACAGGGTTTACGAGCAGTACTTC. It codes for CATSTDRVYEQYF.

This clonotype has only a few counts. The rearrangement joins TRBV12-3 or TRBV12-4 to TRBJ2-1; a possible D gene is TRBD1 (5 bases). Trimming left V 3 bases short and J 4 bases short, with 16 bases between. The CDR3 is 16 residues long. CDR3 protein: CASSFSMGQWYNEQFF. CDR3 DNA sequence: TGTGCCAGCAGTTTCTCTATGGGGCAATGGTACAATGAGCAGTTCTTC.

The chain joins TRBV5-1 to TRBJ1-4, with unresolved D. V gave up 4 bases and J gave up 0 bases, with 7 bases separating them. CDR1 and CDR2 from the germline V gene are SGHRS and YFSETQ. This CDR3 contains 14 residues. The CDR3 protein is CASSKGTTNEKLFF. The CDR3 DNA sequence: TGCGCCAGCAGCAAGGGCACAACTAATGAAAAACTGTTTTTT. Looking up the rest from reference TRBV5-1 and TRBJ1-4 gives the full variable domain: KAGVTQTPRYLIKTRGQQVTLSCSPISGHRSVSWYQQTPGQGLQFLFEYFSETQRNKGNFPGRFSGRQFSNSRSEMNVSTLELGDSALYLCASSKGTTNEKLFFGSGTQLSVL.

This chain connects TRBV11-2 to TRBJ2-1; D is ambiguous. The ends were cut back, 0 bases at V and 2 bases at J, with 8 bases in the middle. This CDR3 has 15 residues. Germline assignment: CDR1 SGHAT and CDR2 FQNNGV. CDR3 in DNA: TGTGCCAGCAGCTTAGACCTGGTGGCCTACAATGAGCAGTTCTTC. This codes for CASSLDLVAYNEQFF.

This clonotype came up many times. The rearrangement links TRBV7-2 to TRBJ2-7; D possibly uses TRBD1 or TRBD2 (5 bases each). V was clipped by 1 base and J by 7 bases, with 17 bases between them. This CDR3 is 15 amino acids long. In germline, CDR1 is SGHTA, CDR2 FQGNSA. CDR3 loop: CASSLGGTGKGEQYF. The CDR3 bases are TGTGCCAGCAGCTTAGGGGGGACGGGGAAAGGGGAGCAGTACTTC.

This clonotype has just a few counts. The chain combines TRBV12-3 or TRBV12-4 with TRBJ2-5; D remains ambiguous. CDR3 length: 12 residues. Trimming cost V 7 bases and J 5 bases, with 11 bases left between them. In nucleotides, the CDR3 is TGTGCCAGCAAGGGTTTGTTTGAGACCCAGTACTTC. Its translation: CASKGLFETQYF.

This chain joins TRBV12-3 or TRBV12-4 and TRBJ1-2; unclear D gene. V dropped 3 bases and J dropped 9 bases, with 14 bases sitting between them. The CDR3 contains 13 residues. The CDR3: CASSLKGTLSYTF. In DNA form, the CDR3 reads TGTGCCAGCAGTTTGAAGGGAACCCTGAGCTACACCTTC.